This TCR beta chain was recorded in a study of blood T cell repertoires in COVID-19. The wider study: Acute and convalescent COVID-19 samples came from the United States, Italy and Spain. The cDNA or gDNA used as material had been derived from T cells, B-cell-depleted T cells, or PBMCs.

Authors' methods: For nucleated cells, counts were estimated from reference gene primer amplification. Only in-frame clones appear in the TCRdb table, and some are missing; sequencing was by immunoSEQ multiplex PCR. V and J calls and clone size are those listed in that table; D and trimming were worked out from the DNA. The sample lists 180,000 or so clones; over 75% were seen once. This CDR3 spans 16 amino acids. Germline lookup yields CDR1 WSHSY and CDR2 SAAADI. V was pared by 5 bases and J by 4 bases, with 7 bases of the junction left unmatched. The chain joins TRBV10-2 to TRBJ1-5; 11 bases fit TRBD1. Sequenced: peripheral blood. This TCR derives from a woman aged 80 or over with active or convalescent COVID-19. The CDR3 DNA is TGCGCCAGCAGTTGGGGACAGGGGGAGGGAAATCAGCCCCAGCATTTT. This codes for CASSWGQGEGNQPQHF.